This passage covers 13 T cell receptor beta chains from one sample sequenced in a study of blood T cells in healthy people across ages. Next came a second PCR, run for about 6 to 12 cycles, which used a sample-barcoded 5' primer along with a J-beta primer mix. TCRdb ran MiXCR on the 5' RACE reads and lists one entry per CDR3 protein. The profile shows around 1,000,000 distinct CDR3 sequences, around 27% of them singletons. These records were also assigned to another study, of T cells of mothers and their children.

Sequencing input: blood. The receptors stem from a girl between 2 and 10 years old in good health.

There are a few counts of this clonotype. V usage is TRBV7-6 and J usage is TRBJ2-1; the D is unclear. Trimming stripped 3 bases from V and 0 bases from J, with 12 bases between. This CDR3 has 16 amino acids. In germline, CDR1 is SGHVS, CDR2 FNYEAQ. CDR3 amino acids: CASSFSHPSSYNEQFF. Written as DNA, the CDR3 is TGTGCCAGCAGCTTTTCTCACCCAAGCTCCTACAATGAGCAGTTCTTC.

CDR3 DNA sequence: TGTGCCAGCAGTTACTCAGGGGGCTTCTCCTACGAGCAGTACTTC. Protein: CASSYSGGFSYEQYF. The gene calls are TRBV6-6 and TRBJ2-1; 7 nucleotides agree with TRBD1. Matching the DNA end better, TRBJ2-7 makes the J call doubtful. Germline loops: CDR1 MNHNY, CDR2 SVGAGI (reference sequence). CDR3 length: 15 amino acids.

This CDR3 reads CSAQGGILHEQFF. The CDR3 nucleotides are TGCAGTGCGCAGGGGGGCATTCTGCATGAGCAGTTCTTC. This sequence joins TRBV20-1 and TRBJ2-5; TRBD1 might be the D (7 bases). The closer fit of TRBJ2-1 to the DNA end suggests the J call may be wrong. The CDR3 consists of 13 residues. CDR1 is DFQATT, CDR2 SNEGSKA, per germline (reference sequence).

In its sample, this clonotype was seen once. The chain has TRBV29-1 and TRBJ1-1; the match to TRBD1 covers 7 bases. This CDR3 region has 15 residues. Germline-derived CDR1 and CDR2 are SQVTM and ANQGSEA. Losses at the gene ends were 3 bases for V and 0 bases for J; bases not matched to a gene: 7. The CDR3 nucleotides read TGCAGCGTTGAGGGGACAGCCATCATGAACACTGAAGCTTTCTTT. As protein: CSVEGTAIMNTEAFF.

In its sample, this clonotype was seen once. This chain joins TRBV7-3 and TRBJ2-1, with D tentatively TRBD2 (6 bases). Germline values: CDR1 SGHTA, CDR2 FQGTGA. Trimming removed 6 bases from V and 9 bases from J, with 12 bases in between. The CDR3 is 12 residues long. The CDR3 region has the DNA TGTGCCAGCAGAGGAGCGGGCGGTGAGCAGTTCTTC. This translates into CASRGAGGEQFF.

This clonotype came up a few times. The genes are TRBV10-3 and TRBJ2-7, with D tentatively TRBD2 (6 bases). V was cut by 11 bases and J by 5 bases, with 16 bases left in between. The CDR3 is made up of 12 amino acids. Germline CDR1 and CDR2: ENHRY and SYGVKD. This chain's CDR3 is CAATGGGDEQYF. The DNA for the CDR3 is TGTGCCGCGACCGGGGGTGGCGACGAGCAGTACTTC.

The chain uses TRBV29-1 and TRBJ2-7, with a weak D call TRBD1 (6 bases). V was cut by 5 bases and J by 0 bases, with 17 bases left in between. The CDR3 runs 15 residues. Germline CDR1 is SQVTM and CDR2 is ANQGSEA. The CDR3 is CSVKGMDRFSYEQYF. The CDR3 nucleotides are TGCAGCGTTAAAGGAATGGACAGATTCTCCTACGAGCAGTACTTC.

This clonotype was observed a handful of times. J is TRBJ2-3 and V is TRBV12-3 or TRBV12-4; 10 bases are shared with TRBD2. V was pared by 5 bases and J by 5 bases, with 4 bases of the junction left unmatched. CDR3 length: 14 residues. The CDR3 region has the DNA TGTGCCAGCAGTAGCGGGAGGGCCGGAGATACGCAGTATTTT. Its translation is CASSSGRAGDTQYF.

This clonotype has just a few counts. The chain has TRBV24-1 and TRBJ2-7, with unresolved D. Germline lookup yields CDR1 KGHDR and CDR2 SFDVKD. V lost 0 bases, J lost 5 bases, and 7 bases lay in between. This CDR3 is built from 13 residues. In nucleotides, the CDR3 is TGTGCCACCAGTGATTTGGCGGACCACGAGCAGTACTTC. It codes for CATSDLADHEQYF.

This sequence joins TRBV19 and TRBJ2-1, with a possible D match to TRBD1 (7 bases). The closer fit of TRBJ2-5 to the DNA end suggests the J call may be wrong. Germline assignment: CDR1 LNHDA and CDR2 SQIVND (reference sequence). The CDR3 sequence is 16 residues long. The CDR3 sequence is CASTQGGRQVSETQYF. The CDR3 DNA reads as TGTGCCAGTACCCAGGGGGGACGGCAGGTCAGCGAGACCCAGTACTTC.

The genes are TRBV4-1 and TRBJ2-7; tentatively, D is TRBD2 (6 bases). Per the germline V gene, CDR1 is MGHRA and CDR2 is YSYEKL. Deletions cut 4 bases from V and 6 bases from J, with 19 bases between. The CDR3 totals 15 residues. DNA of the CDR3: TGCGCCAGCAGCCGATCCGGGACTGGTACTTTCGAGCAGTACTTC. Its protein is CASSRSGTGTFEQYF.

V is TRBV24-1 and J is TRBJ2-3; TRBD2 might be the D (5 bases). The length of the CDR3 is 15 residues. V was cut by 1 base and J by 5 bases, with 12 bases left in between. CDR1 and CDR2 from the germline V gene are KGHDR and SFDVKD. CDR3 sequence reads: CATSDLKGGGDTQYF. The CDR3 DNA is TGTGCCACCAGTGATTTAAAAGGTGGAGGAGATACGCAGTATTTT.

This clonotype has just a few counts. The chain carries TRBV7-9 and TRBJ2-7; D is unresolved. The ends were cut back, 2 bases at V and 7 bases at J, with 9 bases in the middle. Germline V gives CDR1 SEHNR, CDR2 FQNEAQ (reference sequence). This CDR3 has 12 residues. The CDR3 DNA is TGTGCCAGCAGCTTAACGGAAGGAGAGCAGTACTTC. Translating it yields CASSLTEGEQYF.